This TCR beta chain is drawn from a study of TIL therapy for anti-PD-1-resistant metastatic lung cancer. Time point of the sample: pre-treatment sample, taken before nivolumab and TIL therapy. The immunoSEQ assay was v3. The protocol was immunoSEQ multiplex PCR, while the TCRdb copy is restricted to in-frame clones and leaves out a portion. This repertoire shows 40,000 to 55,000 clones, around 80% found once; its top ten account for 4% to 5.5%. This CDR3 is built from 12 residues. The germline V and J ends were trimmed by 4 bases and 4 bases, with 10 bases remaining between them. Per germline, CDR1 GTSNPN and CDR2 SVGIG (reference sequence).

The V gene is TRBV30, the J gene TRBJ1-1; D call uncertain. The sample was blood, taken at baseline. The clonotype was recovered from a woman aged 30-79 years with non-small cell lung cancer. CDR3 residues: CAWIMGRTEAFF. CDR3 DNA: TGTGCCTGGATTATGGGTCGCACTGAAGCTTTCTTT.